This T cell receptor (beta chain) comes out of a study of blood T cell repertoires in COVID-19. For the study at large: Italy, Spain and the United States were the sources of the convalescent and acute COVID-19 samples. The analysed material was cDNA or gDNA that came from T cells, B-cell-depleted T cells, or PBMCs.

This clone was detected only a few times. V lost 3 bases to trimming and J lost 6 bases; unmatched junction nucleotides: 5. CDR1 MDHEN and CDR2 SYDVKM come from the germline V gene. The CDR3 extends over 15 amino acids. In the study's own analysis: Amplification from reference gene primers served as the basis for estimated nucleated cell counts. TCRdb keeps only in-frame clones here, not all; method: immunoSEQ multiplex PCR. V, J and clone size are those of that table, while D and trimming were read from the DNA. Of around 190,000 clones in the sample, around 84% are singletons; the top ten hold over 10%.

The receptor was isolated from a human donor in a cohort sampled during active COVID-19. The sequenced sample was peripheral blood. This chain joins TRBV28 and TRBJ2-5, with 12 bases aligning to TRBD1. The CDR3 DNA is TGTGCCAGCAGTTTGGCCGGGACAGGGGGCCAGACCCAGTACTTC. Translated: CASSLAGTGGQTQYF.